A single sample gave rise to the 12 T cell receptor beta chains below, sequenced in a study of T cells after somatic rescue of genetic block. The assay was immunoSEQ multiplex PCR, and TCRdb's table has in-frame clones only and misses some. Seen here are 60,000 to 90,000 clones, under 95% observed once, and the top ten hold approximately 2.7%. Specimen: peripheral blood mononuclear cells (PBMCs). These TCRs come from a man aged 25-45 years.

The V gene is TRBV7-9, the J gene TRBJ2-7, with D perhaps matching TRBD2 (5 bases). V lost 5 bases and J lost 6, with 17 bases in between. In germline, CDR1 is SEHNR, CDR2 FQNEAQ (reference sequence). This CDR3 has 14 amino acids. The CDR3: CASSHFPREGEQYF. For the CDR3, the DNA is TGTGCCAGCAGCCATTTCCCCCGAGAGGGCGAGCAGTACTTC. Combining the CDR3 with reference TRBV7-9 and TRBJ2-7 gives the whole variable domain DTGVSQNPRHKITKRGQNVTFRCDPISEHNRLYWYRQTLGQGPEFLTYFQNEAQLEKSRLLSDRFSAERPKGSFSTLEIQRTEQGDSAMYLCASSHFPREGEQYFGPGTRLTVT.

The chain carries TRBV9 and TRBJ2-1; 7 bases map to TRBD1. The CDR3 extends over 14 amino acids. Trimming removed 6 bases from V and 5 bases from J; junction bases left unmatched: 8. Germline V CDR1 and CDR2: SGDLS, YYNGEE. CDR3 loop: CASNSAGGHNEQFF. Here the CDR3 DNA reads TGTGCCAGCAACTCTGCAGGGGGACACAATGAGCAGTTCTTC.

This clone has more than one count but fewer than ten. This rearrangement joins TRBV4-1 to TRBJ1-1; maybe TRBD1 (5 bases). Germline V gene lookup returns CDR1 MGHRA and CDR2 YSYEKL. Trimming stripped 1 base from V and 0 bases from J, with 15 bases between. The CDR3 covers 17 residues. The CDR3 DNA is TGCGCCAGCAGCCAAGCCATCCCCCGGGGGTTGAACACTGAAGCTTTCTTT. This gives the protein CASSQAIPRGLNTEAFF.

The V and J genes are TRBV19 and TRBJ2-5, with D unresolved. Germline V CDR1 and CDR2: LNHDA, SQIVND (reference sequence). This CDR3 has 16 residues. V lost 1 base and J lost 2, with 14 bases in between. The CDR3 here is CASSIGFRPIQETQYF. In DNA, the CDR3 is TGTGCCAGTAGTATAGGCTTCAGACCCATACAAGAGACCCAGTACTTC.

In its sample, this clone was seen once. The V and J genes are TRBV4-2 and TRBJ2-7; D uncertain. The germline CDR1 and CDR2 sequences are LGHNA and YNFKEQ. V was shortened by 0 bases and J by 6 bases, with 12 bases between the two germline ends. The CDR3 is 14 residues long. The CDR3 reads CASSQDHNRREQYF. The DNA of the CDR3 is TGTGCCAGCAGCCAAGATCACAATAGGCGCGAGCAGTACTTC.

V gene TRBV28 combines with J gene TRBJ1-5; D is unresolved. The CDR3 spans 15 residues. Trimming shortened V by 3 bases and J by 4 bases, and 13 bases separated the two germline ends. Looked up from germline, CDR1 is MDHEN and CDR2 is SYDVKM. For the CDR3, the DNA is TGTGCCAGCAGTTTCCAGGCGGCGAATAATCAGCCCCAGCATTTT. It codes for CASSFQAANNQPQHF. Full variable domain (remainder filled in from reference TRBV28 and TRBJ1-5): DVKVTQSSRYLVKRTGEKVFLECVQDMDHENMFWYRQDPGLGLRLIYFSYDVKMKEKGDIPEGYSVSREKKERFSLILESASTNQTSMYLCASSFQAANNQPQHFGDGTRLSIL.

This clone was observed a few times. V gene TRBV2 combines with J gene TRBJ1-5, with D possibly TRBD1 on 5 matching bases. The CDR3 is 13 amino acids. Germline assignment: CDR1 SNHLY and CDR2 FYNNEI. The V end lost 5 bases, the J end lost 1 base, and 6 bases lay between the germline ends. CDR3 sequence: CASSRQSNQPQHF. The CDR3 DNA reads TGTGCCAGCAGTCGACAGAGCAATCAGCCCCAGCATTTT.

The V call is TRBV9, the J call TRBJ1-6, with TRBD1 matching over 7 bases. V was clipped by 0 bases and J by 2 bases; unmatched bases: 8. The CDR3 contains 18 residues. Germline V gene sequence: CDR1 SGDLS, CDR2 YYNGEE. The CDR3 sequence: CASSVEASGGAYNSPLHF. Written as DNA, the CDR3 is TGTGCCAGCAGCGTAGAAGCGTCAGGGGGTGCCTATAATTCACCCCTCCACTTT.

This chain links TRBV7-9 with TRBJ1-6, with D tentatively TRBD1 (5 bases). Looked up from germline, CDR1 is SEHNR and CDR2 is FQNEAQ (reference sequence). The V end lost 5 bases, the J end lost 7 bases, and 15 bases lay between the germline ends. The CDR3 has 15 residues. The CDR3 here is CASSLGAGKNSPLHF. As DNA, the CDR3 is TGTGCCAGCAGCCTAGGGGCAGGGAAGAATTCACCCCTCCACTTT.

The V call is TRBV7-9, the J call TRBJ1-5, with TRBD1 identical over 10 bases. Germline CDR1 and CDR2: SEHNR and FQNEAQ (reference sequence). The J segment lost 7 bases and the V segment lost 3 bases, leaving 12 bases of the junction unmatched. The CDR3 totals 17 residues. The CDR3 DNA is TGTGCCAGCAGCTTGGGATCGGCGGGGGACAGGGGACAGCCCCAGCATTTT. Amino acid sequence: CASSLGSAGDRGQPQHF.

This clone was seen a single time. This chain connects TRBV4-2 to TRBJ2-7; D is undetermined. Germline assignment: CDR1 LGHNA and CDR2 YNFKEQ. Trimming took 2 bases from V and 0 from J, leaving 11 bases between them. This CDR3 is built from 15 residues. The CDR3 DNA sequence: TGTGCCAGCAGCCAATCTCACAGTACCTCCTACGAGCAGTACTTC. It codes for CASSQSHSTSYEQYF.

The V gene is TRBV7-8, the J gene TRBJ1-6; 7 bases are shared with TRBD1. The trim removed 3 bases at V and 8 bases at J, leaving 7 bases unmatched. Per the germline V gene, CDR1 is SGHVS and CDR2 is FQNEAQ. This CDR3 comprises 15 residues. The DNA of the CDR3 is TGTGCCAGCAGCTTTACCCGGGACAGCTATTCACCCCTCCACTTT. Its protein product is CASSFTRDSYSPLHF.